Shown below are 6 T cell receptor beta chains from a single sample sequenced in a study of CD8 T cells in Susac syndrome. RNA was extracted with the RNeasy kit, and a quantity of about 0.45 to 1 ug was reverse transcribed using random hexamers. Each CDR3 protein gets one entry after TCRdb re-called the immunoSEQ multiplex PCR reads with MiXCR. The sample has roughly 190,000 distinct CDR3 sequences, 90% to 96% seen once. The sequenced material came from CD4+ T cells from PBMCs. The receptors were sampled from a human donor with Susac syndrome.

The chain links TRBV4-3 to TRBJ1-2; D gene unclear. The CDR3 extends over 15 amino acids. Germline V gene sequence: CDR1 LGHNA, CDR2 YSLEER. V was trimmed by 0 bases and J by 4 bases, leaving 12 bases between them. The CDR3 sequence is CASSQDPPGAYGYTF. The CDR3 region has the DNA TGCGCCAGCAGCCAAGACCCCCCTGGAGCCTATGGCTACACCTTC.

This clonotype showed up just once. The rearrangement links TRBV20-1 to TRBJ2-7; no clear D. The CDR3 length is 12 residues. CDR1 DFQATT and CDR2 SNEGSKA come from the germline V gene (reference sequence). V lost 3 bases to trimming and J lost 3 bases, with 9 bases between them. The CDR3 sequence is CSASKGIYEQYF. The CDR3 nucleotides are TGCAGTGCTAGCAAAGGGATCTACGAGCAGTACTTC.

CDR3 in amino acids: CASSRGPPITNYEQYF. The CDR3 bases are TGTGCCAGCAGCCGGGGCCCTCCCATAACAAATTACGAGCAGTACTTC. The genes are TRBV27 and TRBJ2-7; D might be TRBD1 or TRBD2, each matching 5 bases. Germline values: CDR1 MNHEY, CDR2 SMNVEV (reference sequence). The CDR3 totals 16 residues. With 6 bases removed from V and 4 bases from J, the gap between germline ends came to 22 bases.

The gene calls are TRBV12-3 or TRBV12-4 and TRBJ1-2, with D perhaps TRBD1 (5 bases). Between the trimmed V and J ends, which lost 1 base and 7 bases, there was a span of 13 bases. This CDR3 is built from 14 residues. In DNA, the CDR3 is TGTGCCAGCAGTTTAGGGCAGGGCTTCAGTGGCTACACCTTC. This translates into CASSLGQGFSGYTF.

V and J are TRBV29-1 and TRBJ2-1; the match to TRBD2 covers 12 bases. With V trimmed by 6 bases and J by 3 bases, 3 bases remained unmatched. The CDR3 consists of 14 residues. Germline CDR1 SQVTM, CDR2 ANQGSEA. The CDR3 DNA reads TGCAGCGTACTGACTAGCGGGGGCTACAATGAGCAGTTCTTC. Translating it yields CSVLTSGGYNEQFF.

This sequence joins TRBV20-1 and TRBJ1-1; a weak D match, TRBD1 (5 bases). Trimming left V 0 bases short and J 5 bases short, with 13 bases between. Germline V gene lookup returns CDR1 DFQATT and CDR2 SNEGSKA (reference sequence). CDR3 size: 14 residues. DNA for the CDR3: TGCAGTGCTAGAGATCAGGGCAGGTGGACTGAAGCTTTCTTT. As protein: CSARDQGRWTEAFF.